This T cell receptor (beta chain) is from a study of identical twins. As for this clonotype: Antigen specificity is unknown.

The CDR3 runs 14 residues. V lost 4 bases and J lost 8; bases outside the gene matches: 6. Study conclusions and caveats: Modeled out-of-frame TCR alpha sharing in monozygotic twins fell below observed levels. Researchers reported excess low generation probability among twin-shared out-of-frame alpha sequences.

A universal primer site was added by template switching, and unique molecular identifiers were carried by the cDNA. TCRdb re-called the 5' RACE reads with MiXCR, one entry per CDR3 protein. The repertoire holds more than 400,000 distinct CDR3 sequences, 12% to 15% seen once, with less than 0.5% in the top ten. These same data were also listed under a study on yellow fever vaccine responses in identical twins.

The origin of this receptor is a woman younger than 35 in good health. The specimen sequenced was CD4+ T cells sorted from blood. The chain is built from TRBV12-3 or TRBV12-4 and TRBJ1-4, with TRBD1 matching over 8 bases. This CDR3 reads CASSSDRVGEKLFF. The CDR3 DNA reads TGTGCCAGCAGTTCGGACAGGGTAGGAGAAAAACTGTTTTTT.